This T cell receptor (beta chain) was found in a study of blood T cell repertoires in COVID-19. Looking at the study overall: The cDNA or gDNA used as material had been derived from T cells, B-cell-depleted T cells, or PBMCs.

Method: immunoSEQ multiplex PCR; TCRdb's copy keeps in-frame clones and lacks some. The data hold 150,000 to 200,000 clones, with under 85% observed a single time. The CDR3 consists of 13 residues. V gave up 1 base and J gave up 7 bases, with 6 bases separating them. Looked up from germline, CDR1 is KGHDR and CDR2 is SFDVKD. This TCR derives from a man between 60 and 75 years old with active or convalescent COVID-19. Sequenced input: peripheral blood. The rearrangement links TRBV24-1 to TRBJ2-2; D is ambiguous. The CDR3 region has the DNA TGTGCCACCAGTGATTTAGTACACGGGGAGCTGTTTTTT. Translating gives CATSDLVHGELFF.